This T cell receptor beta chain was identified during a study of T cell changes during pregnancy in multiple sclerosis. Here immunoSEQ multiplex PCR was the method, and the copy in TCRdb shows in-frame clones only, minus some. The table includes around 72,000 clones, roughly 91% detected once. Source: peripheral blood, taken in the third trimester of pregnancy. The origin of this receptor is a female donor in good health, enrolled as a control in a pregnancy study.

The CDR3 DNA sequence: TGTGCCAGCATCGGTCCCACCACCTACGAGCAGTACTTC. This encodes CASIGPTTYEQYF. The rearrangement links TRBV28 to TRBJ2-7; D unresolved. Trimming took off 7 bases at V and 2 bases at J, with 12 bases between the two ends. Germline V CDR1 and CDR2: MDHEN, SYDVKM. The CDR3 totals 13 residues.